This TCR beta chain emerged from a study of identifying expanded T cells in peripheral blood. Details on this clone: What it binds is unknown.

Whole-study findings and limits: Over two and four weeks, about 15 and 18 clones changed, versus around 1.3 between replicates.

Healthy donors had no documented immune events, such as infections, while sampled. Profiled with immunoSEQ multiplex PCR; TCRdb holds only in-frame clones, not every one. The data hold about 84,000 clones, with approximately 83% observed a single time. The sequencing sample was made of blood. The receptor was isolated from a person between 18 and 75 years old in good health.

DNA for the CDR3: TGTGCCAGCAGTAGAGGGGGGCGGGCCAAAAACATTCAGTACTTC. Its translation is CASSRGGRAKNIQYF. The chain recombines TRBV25-1 with TRBJ2-4; D may correspond to TRBD1 or TRBD2 (6 bases each). The germline gives CDR1 MGHDK, CDR2 SYGVNS. The CDR3 runs 15 residues. V gave up 5 bases and J gave up 1 base, with 12 bases separating them.